Below, 6 T cell receptor beta chains from the same sample are listed, as sequenced in a study of CDR3 diversity in severe acne. TCRdb independently ran MiXCR on the PCR reads; one entry per CDR3 protein. The repertoire consists of approximately 84,000 distinct CDR3 sequences, with around 50% occurring once and the leading ten covering 13% to 15%. Sequenced material: blood. All receptors derive from a male donor in good health, without acne.

V gene TRBV6-1 combines with J gene TRBJ1-3; D gene ambiguous. Germline assignment: CDR1 MNHNS and CDR2 SASEGT. V was trimmed by 2 bases and J by 2 bases, leaving 7 bases between them. CDR3 length: 14 amino acids. The CDR3 loop reads CASSEWGTGNTIYF. In DNA, the CDR3 is TGTGCCAGCAGTGAATGGGGTACTGGAAACACCATATATTTT.

There are many counts of this clonotype. The genes are TRBV6-5 and TRBJ2-1, with TRBD2 matching over 8 bases. Trimming cost V 2 bases and J 5 bases; bases outside gene matches: 5. Per the germline V gene, CDR1 is MNHEY and CDR2 is SVGAGI. This CDR3 region has 15 residues. CDR3 amino acids: CASSYAGGLNNEQFF. CDR3 nucleotides: TGTGCCAGCAGTTACGCGGGAGGCCTAAACAATGAGCAGTTCTTC.

This clonotype occurred a few times. V and J are TRBV30 and TRBJ1-1; 7 bases are shared with TRBD1. V dropped 8 bases and J dropped 0; count of bases not matched to a gene: 6. The CDR3 is 13 residues long. Per germline, CDR1 GTSNPN and CDR2 SVGIG (reference sequence). The CDR3 region has the DNA TGTGCCGAGGGGGCCCTCCTGAACACTGAAGCTTTCTTT. Protein: CAEGALLNTEAFF.

The CDR3 here is CATSGRGGNSNTGELFF. Written as DNA, the CDR3 is TGTGCCACCAGTGGAAGGGGCGGTAATTCGAACACCGGGGAGCTGTTTTTT. The V and J genes are TRBV24-1 and TRBJ2-2, with D possibly matching TRBD1 (5 bases). Trimming removed 5 bases from V and 0 bases from J, with 15 bases in between. CDR3 length: 17 residues. Germline V CDR1 and CDR2: KGHDR, SFDVKD.

This chain connects TRBV25-1 to TRBJ2-5; 12 nucleotides align to TRBD2. Losses at the gene ends were 5 bases for V and 5 bases for J; bases not matched to a gene: 9. The CDR3 has 16 amino acids. Germline CDR1 reads MGHDK; CDR2 reads SYGVNS. CDR3 in amino acids: CASSFLAGGPGETQYF. CDR3 DNA: TGTGCCAGCAGTTTCCTAGCGGGAGGGCCCGGGGAGACCCAGTACTTC.

This clonotype was seen only a few times. A much larger clone differs by one base, so this may be a read error. A read error is likely, as this CDR3 ends without the conserved phenylalanine or tryptophan. This rearrangement joins TRBV7-9 to TRBJ1-1, with 7 positions matching TRBD1. J lost 0 bases, V lost 5 bases, and 6 bases had no gene match. CDR1 SEHNR and CDR2 FQNEAQ come from the germline V gene (reference sequence). There are 15 residues in the CDR3. As DNA, the CDR3 is TGTGCCAGCAGCCCCGGCGGGACAGTGAACACTGAAGCTTTCTCT. Protein: CASSPGGTVNTEAFS.